A single sample gave rise to the 28 T cell receptor beta chains below, sequenced in a study of vaccination and CD4 T cells after COVID-19. Indicated treatment: roughly 10-day PBMC culture with coronavirus spike peptide pools or control peptides (ViraFEST assay). CD4+ T lymphocytes from the unexposed donor were collected before the COVID-19 pandemic (2011-2018). The Oncomine TCR Beta short-read assay sequenced DNA from cultured CD4+ T cells. Extraction of genomic DNA was performed on cultured CD4+ T cells. Using its own MiXCR run on the PCR reads, TCRdb lists one record per CDR3 protein. This sample has about 10,000 distinct CDR3 sequences, with approximately 35% found just once. These receptors' antigens are unknown. Sequencing used CD4+ T cells from blood, cultured in vitro. The source of these receptors is a human donor in good health.

This clonotype was seen once. This chain uses TRBV29-1 with TRBJ2-3; no clear D gene. Germline CDR1 and CDR2: SQVTM and ANQGSEA. Trimming cost V 1 base and J 2 bases, with 4 bases left between them. The CDR3 consists of 12 residues. The CDR3 region is CSVEAVTDTQYF. The DNA of the CDR3 is TGCAGCGTTGAAGCGGTCACAGATACGCAGTATTTT.

The rearrangement links TRBV25-1 to TRBJ2-7; 13 nucleotides match TRBD2. Germline trimming cut 5 bases from V and 0 bases from J; bases unmatched to any gene: 4. Per germline, CDR1 MGHDK and CDR2 SYGVNS. The CDR3 runs 16 residues. Written as DNA, the CDR3 is TGTGCCAGCAGTCCCCGGACTAGCGGGAGCTCCTACGAGCAGTACTTC. As protein: CASSPRTSGSSYEQYF.

The V gene is TRBV24-1, the J gene TRBJ2-1; 12 bases are a match to TRBD2. The germline CDR1 and CDR2 sequences are KGHDR and SFDVKD. The CDR3 contains 18 residues. The V gene end was trimmed by 4 bases and the J gene end by 7 bases; junction bases not matched to a gene: 13. CDR3 coding DNA: TGTGCCACCAGTGAGGGGACTAGCGGGTTGAGAAGGAAGAATGAGCAGTTCTTC. It yields the protein CATSEGTSGLRRKNEQFF.

Points on this clonotype: Mismatch with germline at one junction end may stem from a read error. This chain connects TRBV7-2 to TRBJ1-1, with 8 bases aligning to TRBD1. Looked up from germline, CDR1 is SGHTA and CDR2 is FQGNSA. This CDR3 spans 15 amino acids. This chain's CDR3 is CGSSPRQGIDTEAFF. In DNA, the CDR3 is TGTGGCAGCAGCCCACGACAGGGGATTGACACTGAAGCTTTCTTT.

This chain connects TRBV6-2 or TRBV6-3 to TRBJ1-1, with 9 positions matching TRBD1. This CDR3 spans 15 amino acids. Looked up from germline, CDR1 is MNHEY and CDR2 is SVGEGT. V dropped 6 bases and J dropped 6; count of bases not matched to a gene: 11. The CDR3 loop is CASSQGDRDIPEAFF. The CDR3 DNA sequence: TGTGCCAGCAGCCAAGGGGACAGGGATATCCCTGAAGCTTTCTTT.

This chain links TRBV6-1 with TRBJ2-1; 11 positions agree with TRBD1. V shed 10 bases and J 3 bases; nucleotides not matched to a gene: 8. The CDR3 has 15 residues. Germline V gene lookup returns CDR1 MNHNS and CDR2 SASEGT. The CDR3 region is CATISGTGGYNEQFF. In DNA form, the CDR3 reads TGTGCCACCATATCCGGGACAGGGGGCTACAATGAGCAGTTCTTC.

The chain uses TRBV15 and TRBJ2-6, with D tentatively TRBD1 (6 bases). Trimming removed 3 bases from V and 0 bases from J, with 6 bases in between. The CDR3 is 15 amino acids. In germline, CDR1 is LNHNV, CDR2 YYDKDF (reference sequence). The CDR3 nucleotides read TGTGCCACCAGCAGGACAGGCTCTGGGGCCAACGTCCTGACTTTC. Encoded protein: CATSRTGSGANVLTF.

The rearrangement links TRBV6-2 or TRBV6-3 to TRBJ2-7, with 10 bases matching TRBD2. With V trimmed by 8 bases and J by 3 bases, 10 bases remained unmatched. Germline assignment: CDR1 MNHEY and CDR2 SVGEGT. CDR3 size: 15 residues. The CDR3 sequence is CASWTSGFSDYEQYF. CDR3 DNA: TGTGCCAGCTGGACTAGCGGTTTTTCGGACTACGAGCAGTACTTC.

The CDR3 DNA reads TGTGCCAGTAGTATAGATAGATGGCGGGATGAAGCTTTCTTT. This gives the protein CASSIDRWRDEAFF. The rearrangement joins TRBV19 to TRBJ1-1; D gene unclear. This CDR3 is 14 amino acids long. Germline loops: CDR1 LNHDA, CDR2 SQIVND (reference sequence). Trimming removed 0 bases from V and 7 bases from J, with 12 bases in between.

This rearrangement joins TRBV10-1 to TRBJ2-1; unclear D gene. V dropped 9 bases and J dropped 6 bases, with 3 bases sitting between them. Germline lookup yields CDR1 WNHNN and CDR2 SYGVQD (reference sequence). The CDR3 extends over 9 amino acids. In DNA, the CDR3 is TGCGCCAGTCGCAATGAGCAGTTCTTC. Translated, it gives CASRNEQFF.

This clonotype occurred a few times. The rearrangement links TRBV7-8 to TRBJ2-5; tentative D call: TRBD1 (6 bases). CDR3 size: 17 residues. Germline V gives CDR1 SGHVS, CDR2 FQNEAQ. V lost 2 bases and J 5 bases, leaving 21 bases between the germline ends. DNA for the CDR3: TGTGCCAGCAGCTTAAATAGGTTTAGGGGGAGCGGCGAGACCCAGTACTTC. It encodes CASSLNRFRGSGETQYF.

This chain joins TRBV27 and TRBJ2-1, with TRBD2 as a possible D gene (6 bases). The CDR3 has 14 amino acids. Germline CDR1 reads MNHEY; CDR2 reads SMNVEV (reference sequence). V shed 2 bases and J shed 5 bases, with 10 bases lying between them. The CDR3 nucleotides are TGTGCCAGCAGTTTAGGAGGCGGGAACAATGAGCAGTTCTTC. Protein sequence: CASSLGGGNNEQFF.

In this sample, this clonotype turned up a few times. The rearrangement joins TRBV5-4 to TRBJ1-2; 9 bases are shared with TRBD1. The V gene's germline CDR1 is SGHNT and CDR2 YYREEE (reference sequence). V shed 3 bases and J 8 bases; nucleotides not matched to a gene: 11. The CDR3 is made up of 15 amino acids. The CDR3 DNA is TGTGCCAGCAGCTCGACCTGGGACAGGGTTTGGGGCTACACCTTC. Its protein is CASSSTWDRVWGYTF.

This clonotype was counted only a few times. The gene calls are TRBV29-1 and TRBJ2-7; a possible D gene is TRBD2 (6 bases). Trimming removed 4 bases from V and 2 bases from J, with 15 bases in between. The CDR3 covers 14 residues. Per germline, CDR1 SQVTM and CDR2 ANQGSEA. The CDR3 sequence is CSVASSSVAYEQYF. The CDR3, as DNA: TGCAGCGTTGCGAGTTCTAGCGTAGCCTACGAGCAGTACTTC.

The gene calls are TRBV20-1 and TRBJ2-7, with 10 bases fitting TRBD2. The CDR3 spans 14 residues. J gave up 5 bases and V 3 bases, and 7 bases lay outside the gene matches. Germline lookup yields CDR1 DFQATT and CDR2 SNEGSKA (reference sequence). The CDR3 region has the DNA TGCAGTGCTAGCGTCGGGCTAGCGGGAGACGAGCAGTACTTC. Its protein is CSASVGLAGDEQYF.

The rearrangement uses TRBV14 and TRBJ2-1; 7 bases fit TRBD1. Germline CDR1 and CDR2: SGHDN and FVKESK. The J segment lost 3 bases and the V segment lost 2 bases, leaving 4 bases of the junction unmatched. The length of the CDR3 is 15 residues. The CDR3 nucleotides read TGTGCCAGCAGCCAAAACAGGGGAATCTACAATGAGCAGTTCTTC. The encoded protein is CASSQNRGIYNEQFF.

Remarks on this clonotype: One junction end does not reproduce the germline sequence, and a read error may be involved. The chain joins TRBV20-1 to TRBJ2-6, with D possibly matching TRBD1 (5 bases). This CDR3 spans 14 amino acids. Germline CDR1 is DFQATT and CDR2 is SNEGSKA (reference sequence). The DNA of the CDR3 is TGCAGTGCCAGAGACAGCTCTGGGGCCAACGTCCTGACTTTC. It yields the protein CSARDSSGANVLTF.

The chain is built from TRBV20-1 and TRBJ2-6, with 10 bases lining up with TRBD1. The CDR3 totals 18 residues. The J segment lost 3 bases and the V segment lost 5 bases, leaving 13 bases of the junction unmatched. Germline values: CDR1 DFQATT, CDR2 SNEGSKA (reference sequence). In DNA form, the CDR3 reads TGCAGTGCTGAGCCTCGGACAGGGGGTAGCCATGGGGCCAACGTCCTGACTTTC. Translation gives CSAEPRTGGSHGANVLTF.

The sample holds a few counts of this clonotype. This chain connects TRBV20-1 to TRBJ2-3, with no clear D. The CDR3 is made up of 15 amino acids. The V and J ends lost 1 base and 2 bases respectively, with 13 bases between them. The germline CDR1 and CDR2 sequences are DFQATT and SNEGSKA (reference sequence). CDR3 nucleotides: TGCAGTGCTAGAGGTACCAGAACTTCCACAGATACGCAGTATTTT. It encodes CSARGTRTSTDTQYF.

The table lists this clonotype with a few counts. This chain uses TRBV6-1 with TRBJ2-2, with D possibly TRBD2 on 6 matching bases. V lost 8 bases and J lost 3, with 13 bases in between. CDR1 MNHNS and CDR2 SASEGT come from the germline V gene. This CDR3 has 14 residues. The CDR3 loop is CASSGGPHTGELFF. The DNA of the CDR3 is TGTGCCAGCTCTGGAGGGCCCCACACCGGGGAGCTGTTTTTT.

This clonotype was seen a single time. The V gene is TRBV5-6, the J gene TRBJ1-5; TRBD1 matches 9 bases. The ends lost 1 base at V and 5 bases at J; junction bases unmatched: 10. This CDR3 spans 17 amino acids. The germline V gene has CDR1 SGHDT and CDR2 YYEEEE. The CDR3 DNA follows: TGTGCCAGCAGCTTGATGGGACAGGGTGAATTGGATCAGCCCCAGCATTTT. Translation: CASSLMGQGELDQPQHF.

This clonotype has a handful of counts. This sequence joins TRBV20-1 and TRBJ1-1; the D gene is possibly TRBD1 (5 bases). The germline V gene encodes CDR1 DFQATT and CDR2 SNEGSKA (reference sequence). The CDR3 contains 12 residues. The V and J ends lost 0 bases and 10 bases respectively, with 12 bases between them. The CDR3 loop is CSARDLGQGAFF. CDR3 DNA: TGCAGTGCTAGAGATTTGGGCCAGGGAGCTTTCTTT.

This rearrangement joins TRBV21-1 to TRBJ2-5; TRBD1, the D gene given by the table, was not confirmed from the DNA. TRBV21-1 is assigned pseudogene status. The CDR3 extends over 15 amino acids. Here the CDR3 reads CASSAGTDFWETQYF. CDR3 DNA: TGTGCCAGCAGCGCCGGGACAGACTTTTGGGAGACCCAGTACTTC.

This chain connects TRBV11-2 to TRBJ2-5; unclear D gene. From germline, CDR1 is SGHAT and CDR2 FQNNGV. The CDR3 is made up of 13 amino acids. With 3 bases removed from V and 0 bases from J, the gap between germline ends came to 5 bases. The CDR3: CASSFAHQETQYF. The CDR3 coding sequence is TGTGCCAGCAGCTTCGCACACCAAGAGACCCAGTACTTC. The full variable domain, rest sourced from reference TRBV11-2 and TRBJ2-5, is EAGVAQSPRYKIIEKRQSVAFWCNPISGHATLYWYQQILGQGPKLLIQFQNNGVVDDSQLPKDRFSAERLKGVDSTLKIQPAKLEDSAVYLCASSFAHQETQYFGPGTRLLVL.

V and J are TRBV5-1 and TRBJ2-5; D perhaps matches TRBD2 (5 bases). This CDR3 region has 15 residues. V gave up 0 bases and J gave up 0 bases, with 9 bases separating them. Germline V lookup: CDR1 SGHRS, CDR2 YFSETQ. The CDR3 loop reads CASSLAGSHQETQYF. The CDR3 bases are TGCGCCAGCAGCTTGGCGGGATCACACCAAGAGACCCAGTACTTC.

The V call is TRBV6-5, the J call TRBJ1-4; no reliable D call. This CDR3 has 13 amino acids. The V end lost 2 bases, the J end lost 6 bases, and 7 bases lay between the germline ends. Germline values: CDR1 MNHEY, CDR2 SVGAGI. The CDR3: CASSYPGDEKLFF. Here the CDR3 DNA reads TGTGCCAGCAGTTACCCCGGTGATGAAAAACTGTTTTTT.

This rearrangement joins TRBV7-8 to TRBJ1-2; tentative D call: TRBD1 (6 bases). The CDR3 is 14 residues long. Germline values: CDR1 SGHVS, CDR2 FQNEAQ. V shed 4 bases and J shed 8 bases, with 17 bases lying between them. CDR3 protein: CASSSDSLRGGYTF. For the CDR3, the DNA is TGTGCCAGCAGCTCGGACAGCCTTAGAGGGGGCTACACCTTC. Filled out from reference TRBV7-8 and TRBJ1-2, the complete variable domain reads GAGVSQSPRYKVAKRGQDVALRCDPISGHVSLFWYQQALGQGPEFLTYFQNEAQLDKSGLPSDRFFAERPEGSVSTLKIQRTQQEDSAVYLCASSSDSLRGGYTFGSGTRLTVV.

The sample holds a few counts of this clonotype. This sequence joins TRBV20-1 and TRBJ2-2; D might be TRBD2 (5 bases). Germline V lookup: CDR1 DFQATT, CDR2 SNEGSKA (reference sequence). V was cut by 5 bases and J by 0 bases, with 22 bases left in between. The CDR3 has 18 residues. CDR3 protein: CSASPGEWAGPNTGELFF. Written as DNA, the CDR3 is TGCAGTGCTTCTCCTGGCGAGTGGGCGGGCCCGAACACCGGGGAGCTGTTTTTT.